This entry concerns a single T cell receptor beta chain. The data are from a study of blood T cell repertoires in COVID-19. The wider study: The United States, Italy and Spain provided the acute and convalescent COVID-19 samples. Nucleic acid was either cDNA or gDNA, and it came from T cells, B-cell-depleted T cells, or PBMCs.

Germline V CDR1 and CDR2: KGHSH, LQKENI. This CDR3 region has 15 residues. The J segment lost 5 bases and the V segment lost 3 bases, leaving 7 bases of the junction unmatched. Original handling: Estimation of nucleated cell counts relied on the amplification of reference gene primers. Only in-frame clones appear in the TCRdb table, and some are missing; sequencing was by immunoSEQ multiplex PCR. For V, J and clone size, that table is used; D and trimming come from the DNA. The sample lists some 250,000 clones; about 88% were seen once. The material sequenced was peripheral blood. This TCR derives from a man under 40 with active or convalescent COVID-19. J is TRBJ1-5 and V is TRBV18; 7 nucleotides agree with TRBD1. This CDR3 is CASSPRTGGDQPQHF. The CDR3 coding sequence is TGTGCCAGCTCACCGAGGACAGGTGGGGATCAGCCCCAGCATTTT.